One and the same sample provided the 23 T cell receptor beta chains below, sequenced in a study of CD8 T cells in ankylosing spondylitis. TCRdb ran MiXCR on the 5' RACE reads and lists one entry per CDR3 protein. The sample carries approximately 200,000 distinct CDR3 sequences, roughly 13% recorded once. Sequenced material: blood, either unsorted or a sorted T cell fraction (not recorded which). These receptors all come from a male donor with ankylosing spondylitis or in good health (not recorded which).

Written as DNA, the CDR3 is TGTGCCAGCAGCCCAGGACTAGATTCCTCCCTCGAGCAGTACTTC. As protein: CASSPGLDSSLEQYF. This rearrangement joins TRBV3-1 to TRBJ2-7; the match to TRBD2 covers 7 bases. Germline V gives CDR1 LGHDT, CDR2 YNNKEL (reference sequence). The CDR3 is 15 amino acids. The V segment lost 4 bases and the J segment 6 bases; nucleotides outside the gene matches: 12.

The chain combines TRBV29-1 with TRBJ2-1; TRBD1 agrees at 7 bases. Trimming took 8 bases from V and 4 from J; bases not matched to a gene: 8. The germline V gene has CDR1 SQVTM and CDR2 ANQGSEA. The CDR3 covers 13 residues. CDR3 bases: TGCAGCTCTACCGGGACAGCGTACAATGAGCAGTTCTTC. As protein: CSSTGTAYNEQFF.

Only a few counts were recorded for this clonotype. The V gene is TRBV4-1, the J gene TRBJ1-5; the D gene is possibly TRBD1 (5 bases). The CDR3 has 15 residues. Germline V gene sequence: CDR1 MGHRA, CDR2 YSYEKL. V lost 2 bases and J 5 bases, leaving 13 bases between the germline ends. The CDR3 DNA is TGCGCCAGCAGCCAACGGGGGTGGGAAGATCAGCCCCAGCATTTT. It specifies CASSQRGWEDQPQHF.

This clonotype was recorded at least ten times. The rearrangement joins TRBV5-1 to TRBJ1-1, with no clear D. The V gene lost 4 bases and the J gene lost 6 bases, with 16 bases spanning the gap. CDR3 length: 14 amino acids. Germline V gives CDR1 SGHRS, CDR2 YFSETQ. CDR3 DNA sequence: TGCGCCAGCAGCCCGGGTCCCTTTATCCCTGAAGCTTTCTTT. It codes for CASSPGPFIPEAFF.

The chain recombines TRBV19 with TRBJ2-1, with TRBD1 as a possible D gene (6 bases). The CDR3 consists of 15 residues. V lost 6 bases to trimming and J lost 3 bases, with 15 bases between them. CDR1 and CDR2 (germline): LNHDA, SQIVND (reference sequence). CDR3 in amino acids: CASSQGTGIYNEQFF. In nucleotides, the CDR3 is TGTGCCAGTAGCCAGGGGACGGGGATCTACAATGAGCAGTTCTTC.

This clonotype was seen many times. The V gene is TRBV7-6, the J gene TRBJ2-3, with a possible D match to TRBD2 (5 bases). The germline V and J ends were trimmed by 4 bases and 0 bases, with 11 bases remaining between them. The CDR3 length is 15 residues. Germline V gives CDR1 SGHVS, CDR2 FNYEAQ. CDR3 loop: CASSSREDSTDTQYF. The CDR3 DNA is TGTGCCAGCAGCTCCCGGGAAGATAGCACAGATACGCAGTATTTT.

The chain recombines TRBV3-1 with TRBJ2-2, with D possibly being TRBD1 (5 bases). The CDR3 is 16 amino acids. V lost 4 bases, J lost 5 bases, and 17 bases lay in between. Germline V CDR1 and CDR2: LGHDT, YNNKEL (reference sequence). CDR3 bases: TGTGCCAGCAGCCTCAAGGGTCAGGGATTAACCGGGGAGCTGTTTTTT. It encodes CASSLKGQGLTGELFF.

This clonotype was observed a few times. The genes are TRBV11-2 and TRBJ2-5; 8 bases fit TRBD1. Germline assignment: CDR1 SGHAT and CDR2 FQNNGV. V gave up 2 bases and J gave up 1 base; unmatched junction bases: 12. The CDR3 extends over 18 amino acids. DNA for the CDR3: TGTGCCAGCAGCTTACAGGGGGCGATGTTCAGGTTCCAAGAGACCCAGTACTTC. This codes for CASSLQGAMFRFQETQYF.

The rearrangement links TRBV29-1 to TRBJ2-7; possibly TRBD2 for D (6 bases). The germline V gene encodes CDR1 SQVTM and CDR2 ANQGSEA. This CDR3 region has 11 residues. V lost 4 bases, J lost 5 bases, and 9 bases lay in between. CDR3 sequence reads: CSVGWGDEQYF. CDR3 bases: TGCAGCGTTGGGTGGGGGGACGAGCAGTACTTC.

The chain has TRBV5-1 and TRBJ1-4; the D is unclear. The germline V gene has CDR1 SGHRS and CDR2 YFSETQ. Trimming removed 4 bases at V and 2 bases at J, with 12 bases between. The length of the CDR3 is 15 residues. CDR3 DNA: TGCGCCAGCAGCCCGGGAGGGAGCACTAATGAAAAACTGTTTTTT. It is translated as CASSPGGSTNEKLFF. The full variable domain, completed using reference TRBV5-1 and TRBJ1-4, is KAGVTQTPRYLIKTRGQQVTLSCSPISGHRSVSWYQQTPGQGLQFLFEYFSETQRNKGNFPGRFSGRQFSNSRSEMNVSTLELGDSALYLCASSPGGSTNEKLFFGSGTQLSVL.

Note on this clonotype: A read error may be the cause here, since a much bigger clone is one base away. This chain joins TRBV12-3 or TRBV12-4 and TRBJ2-7; 7 positions match TRBD2. This CDR3 is built from 13 residues. DNA of the CDR3: TGTGCCAGCAGGACCAGCGGGACTTACGAGCGGTACTTC. Its protein is CASRTSGTYERYF.

This clonotype was detected a few times. The gene calls are TRBV20-1 and TRBJ1-1, with unresolved D. Germline V gene sequence: CDR1 DFQATT, CDR2 SNEGSKA (reference sequence). The CDR3 length is 14 residues. Between the trimmed V and J ends, which lost 5 bases and 3 bases, there was a span of 16 bases. In nucleotides, the CDR3 is TGCAGTGCTTTCCCCCCGGGCTCCCACACTGAAGCTTTCTTT. This codes for CSAFPPGSHTEAFF.

The chain employs TRBV5-6 and TRBJ2-7; 8 bases are shared with TRBD2. V lost 0 bases to trimming and J lost 3 bases; unmatched junction nucleotides: 2. The CDR3 extends over 14 amino acids. Germline CDR1 reads SGHDT; CDR2 reads YYEEEE. CDR3 nucleotide sequence: TGTGCCAGCAGCTTGGCGGGAGGGATCTACGAGCAGTACTTC. This codes for CASSLAGGIYEQYF.

The chain recombines TRBV27 with TRBJ1-1; TRBD1 aligns across 7 bases. The ends lost 5 bases at V and 11 bases at J; junction bases unmatched: 11. The germline CDR1 and CDR2 sequences are MNHEY and SMNVEV (reference sequence). The CDR3 sequence is 13 residues long. CDR3 sequence (DNA): TGTGCCAGCAGTGGGACAGACGGCCTTGGGGCTTTCTTT. Its protein product is CASSGTDGLGAFF.

This clonotype was detected a few times. This rearrangement joins TRBV29-1 to TRBJ2-7, with 7 nucleotides matching TRBD1. In germline, CDR1 is SQVTM, CDR2 ANQGSEA. The CDR3 consists of 13 residues. Trimming cost V 7 bases and J 1 base; bases outside gene matches: 7. The CDR3 DNA reads as TGCAGCGGGCTGGACAGGAGATCCTACGAGCAGTACTTC. Protein: CSGLDRRSYEQYF.

The V gene is TRBV7-2, the J gene TRBJ2-3; D perhaps matches TRBD2 (6 bases). Germline CDR1 SGHTA, CDR2 FQGNSA. V lost 5 bases to trimming and J lost 0 bases, with 12 bases between them. The CDR3 totals 15 residues. The CDR3 protein is CASSPPGLSTDTQYF. CDR3 nucleotides: TGTGCCAGCAGCCCCCCGGGACTCAGCACAGATACGCAGTATTTT.

This clonotype was counted only a few times. The chain carries TRBV6-5 and TRBJ1-2; D remains ambiguous. The CDR3 is 14 residues long. Trimming removed 4 bases from V and 4 bases from J, with 13 bases in between. Per germline, CDR1 MNHEY and CDR2 SVGAGI. For the CDR3, the DNA is TGTGCCAGCAGTTTATCCCCCCTACGCTATGGCTACACCTTC. Its protein is CASSLSPLRYGYTF.

The chain is built from TRBV5-1 and TRBJ2-5; the D call may be TRBD1 or TRBD2 (6 bases each). The germline V and J ends were trimmed by 3 bases and 5 bases, with 17 bases remaining between them. The V gene's germline CDR1 is SGHRS and CDR2 YFSETQ. CDR3 length: 15 residues. The CDR3 DNA follows: TGCGCCAGCAGCTCCCCAGGCGGAGGGGGGGAGACCCAGTACTTC. Its translation is CASSSPGGGGETQYF.

V and J are TRBV18 and TRBJ1-5, with 8 positions matching TRBD1. V dropped 4 bases and J dropped 15; count of bases not matched to a gene: 8. This CDR3 has 12 amino acids. CDR1 is KGHSH and CDR2 is LQKENI in the germline V gene. CDR3 DNA: TGTGCCAGCTCACTTGGACAGGGCGACCGGCATTTT. This translates into CASSLGQGDRHF.

In this sample, this clonotype turned up a few times. This chain links TRBV10-3 with TRBJ2-1; TRBD1 might be the D (6 bases). Germline V lookup: CDR1 ENHRY, CDR2 SYGVKD. Trimming removed 0 bases from V and 4 bases from J, with 7 bases in between. The CDR3 is 14 residues long. CDR3 bases: TGTGCCATCAGTGAGTCTAGGGGGTACAATGAGCAGTTCTTC. It is translated as CAISESRGYNEQFF.

This clonotype was counted at least ten times. V gene TRBV5-1 combines with J gene TRBJ2-5; D ambiguous. V was trimmed by 5 bases and J by 1 base, leaving 12 bases between them. Germline loops: CDR1 SGHRS, CDR2 YFSETQ. The CDR3 totals 14 residues. This CDR3 is CASSRQEIQETQYF. The DNA for the CDR3 is TGCGCCAGCAGTCGGCAGGAAATCCAAGAGACCCAGTACTTC.

This clonotype was seen a few times. The chain has TRBV4-1 and TRBJ1-4; maybe TRBD1 (5 bases). This CDR3 has 16 amino acids. The V end lost 0 bases, the J end lost 5 bases, and 13 bases lay between the germline ends. Germline V gene sequence: CDR1 MGHRA, CDR2 YSYEKL. The CDR3 DNA follows: TGCGCCAGCAGCCAAGATCGAGAGGGGAAGAATGAAAAACTGTTTTTT. Amino acids: CASSQDREGKNEKLFF.

The chain joins TRBV5-5 to TRBJ2-2; TRBD2 agrees at 8 bases. Germline values: CDR1 SGHKS, CDR2 YYEKEE (reference sequence). V was pared by 2 bases and J by 4 bases, with 7 bases of the junction left unmatched. CDR3 length: 16 amino acids. CDR3 in DNA: TGTGCCAGCAGCTTTGAAGCGGGAGAGGCCACCGGGGAGCTGTTTTTT. Amino acid sequence: CASSFEAGEATGELFF.